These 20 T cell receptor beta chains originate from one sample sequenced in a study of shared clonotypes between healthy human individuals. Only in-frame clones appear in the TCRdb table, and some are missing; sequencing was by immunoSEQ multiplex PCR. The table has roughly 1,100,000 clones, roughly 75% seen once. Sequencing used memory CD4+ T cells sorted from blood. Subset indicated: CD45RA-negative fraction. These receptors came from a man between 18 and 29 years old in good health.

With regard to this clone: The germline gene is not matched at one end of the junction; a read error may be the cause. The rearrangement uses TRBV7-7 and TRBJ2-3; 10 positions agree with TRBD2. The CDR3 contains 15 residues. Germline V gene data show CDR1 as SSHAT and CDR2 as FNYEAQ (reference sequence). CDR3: CASSFALAGVDTQYF. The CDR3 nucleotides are TGTGCTAGCAGCTTCGCCCTAGCGGGAGTAGATACGCAGTATTTT.

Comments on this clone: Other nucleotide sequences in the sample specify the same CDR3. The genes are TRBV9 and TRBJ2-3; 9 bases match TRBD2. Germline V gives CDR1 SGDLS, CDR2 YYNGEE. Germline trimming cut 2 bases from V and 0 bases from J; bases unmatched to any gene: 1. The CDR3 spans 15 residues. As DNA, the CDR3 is TGTGCCAGCAGCGTTCTAGCGGGAAGCACAGATACGCAGTATTTT. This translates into CASSVLAGSTDTQYF.

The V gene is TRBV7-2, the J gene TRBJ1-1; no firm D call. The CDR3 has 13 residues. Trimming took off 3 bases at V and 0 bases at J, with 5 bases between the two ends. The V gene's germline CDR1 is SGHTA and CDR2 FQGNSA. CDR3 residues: CASSFQMNTEAFF. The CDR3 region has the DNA TGTGCCAGCAGCTTCCAGATGAACACTGAAGCTTTCTTT.

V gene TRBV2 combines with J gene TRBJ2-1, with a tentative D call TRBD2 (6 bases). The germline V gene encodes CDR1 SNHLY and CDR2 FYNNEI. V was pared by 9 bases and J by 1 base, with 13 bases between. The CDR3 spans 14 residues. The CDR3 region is CASGGSSSYNEQFF. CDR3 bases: TGTGCCAGTGGGGGGTCCAGTTCCTACAATGAGCAGTTCTTC.

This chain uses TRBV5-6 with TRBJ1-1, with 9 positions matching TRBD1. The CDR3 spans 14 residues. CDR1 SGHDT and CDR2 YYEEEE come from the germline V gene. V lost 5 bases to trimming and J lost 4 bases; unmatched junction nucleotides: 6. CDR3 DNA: TGTGCCAGCAGTAGGGGACAGGGTACCACTGAAGCTTTCTTT. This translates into CASSRGQGTTEAFF.

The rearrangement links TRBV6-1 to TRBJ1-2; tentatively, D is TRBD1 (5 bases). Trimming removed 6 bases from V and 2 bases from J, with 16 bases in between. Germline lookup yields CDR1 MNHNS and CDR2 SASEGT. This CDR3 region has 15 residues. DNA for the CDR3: TGTGCCAGCAGGTCCCCGGGGGTGGGAAACTATGGCTACACCTTC. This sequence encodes CASRSPGVGNYGYTF.

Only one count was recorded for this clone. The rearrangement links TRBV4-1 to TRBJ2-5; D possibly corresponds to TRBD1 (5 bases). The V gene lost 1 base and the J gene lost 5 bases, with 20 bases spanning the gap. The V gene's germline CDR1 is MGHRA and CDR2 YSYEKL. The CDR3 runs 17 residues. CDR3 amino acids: CASSQASDIPKGETQYF. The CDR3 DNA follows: TGCGCCAGCAGCCAAGCTTCGGATATCCCTAAGGGGGAGACCCAGTACTTC.

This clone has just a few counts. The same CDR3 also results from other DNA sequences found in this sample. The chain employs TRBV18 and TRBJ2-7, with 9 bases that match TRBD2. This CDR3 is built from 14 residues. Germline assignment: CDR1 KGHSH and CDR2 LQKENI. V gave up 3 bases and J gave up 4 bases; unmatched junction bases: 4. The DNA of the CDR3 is TGTGCCAGCTCACCGGCGGGAGGGCCTTACGAGCAGTACTTC. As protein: CASSPAGGPYEQYF. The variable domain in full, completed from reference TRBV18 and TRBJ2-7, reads NAGVMQNPRHLVRRRGQEARLRCSPMKGHSHVYWYRQLPEEGLKFMVYLQKENIIDESGMPKERFSAEFPKEGPSILRIQQVVRGDSAAYFCASSPAGGPYEQYFGPGTRLTVT.

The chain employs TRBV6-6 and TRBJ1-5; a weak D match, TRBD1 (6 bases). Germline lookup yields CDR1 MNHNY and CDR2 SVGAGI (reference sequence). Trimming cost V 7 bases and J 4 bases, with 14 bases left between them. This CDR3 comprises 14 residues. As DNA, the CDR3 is TGTGCCAGCAAAGGGACCGACAGGAATCAGCCCCAGCATTTT. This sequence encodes CASKGTDRNQPQHF.

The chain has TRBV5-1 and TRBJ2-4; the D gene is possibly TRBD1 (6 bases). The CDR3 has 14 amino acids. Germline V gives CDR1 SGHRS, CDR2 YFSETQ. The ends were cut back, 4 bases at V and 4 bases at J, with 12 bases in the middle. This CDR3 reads CASSPGQKKNIQYF. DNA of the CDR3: TGCGCCAGCAGCCCTGGACAGAAGAAAAACATTCAGTACTTC. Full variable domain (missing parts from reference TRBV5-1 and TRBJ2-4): KAGVTQTPRYLIKTRGQQVTLSCSPISGHRSVSWYQQTPGQGLQFLFEYFSETQRNKGNFPGRFSGRQFSNSRSEMNVSTLELGDSALYLCASSPGQKKNIQYFGAGTRLSVL.

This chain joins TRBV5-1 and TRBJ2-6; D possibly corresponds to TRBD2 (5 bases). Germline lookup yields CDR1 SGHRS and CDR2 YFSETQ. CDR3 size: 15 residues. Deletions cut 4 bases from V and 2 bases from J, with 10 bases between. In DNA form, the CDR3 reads TGCGCCAGCAGCCCCCAGGAGGCTGGGGCCAACGTCCTGACTTTC. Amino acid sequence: CASSPQEAGANVLTF.

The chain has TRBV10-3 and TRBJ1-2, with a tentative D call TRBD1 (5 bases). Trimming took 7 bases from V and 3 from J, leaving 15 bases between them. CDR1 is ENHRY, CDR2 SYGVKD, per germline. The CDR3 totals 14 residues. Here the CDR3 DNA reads TGTGCCATCATGCGCGGGGGGAACCACTATGGCTACACCTTC. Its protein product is CAIMRGGNHYGYTF.

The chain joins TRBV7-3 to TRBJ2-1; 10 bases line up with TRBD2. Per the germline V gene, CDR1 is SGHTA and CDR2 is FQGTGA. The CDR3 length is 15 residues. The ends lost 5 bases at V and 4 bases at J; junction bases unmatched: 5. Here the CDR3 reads CASSPPSGGYNEQFF. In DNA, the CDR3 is TGTGCCAGCAGCCCCCCTAGCGGGGGTTACAATGAGCAGTTCTTC.

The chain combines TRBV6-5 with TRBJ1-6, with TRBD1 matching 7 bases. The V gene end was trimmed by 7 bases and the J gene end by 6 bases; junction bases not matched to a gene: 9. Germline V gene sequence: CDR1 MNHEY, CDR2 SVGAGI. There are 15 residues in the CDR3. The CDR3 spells CASTLAGQPNSPLHF. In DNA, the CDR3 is TGTGCCAGCACCCTCGCGGGACAGCCTAATTCACCCCTCCACTTT.

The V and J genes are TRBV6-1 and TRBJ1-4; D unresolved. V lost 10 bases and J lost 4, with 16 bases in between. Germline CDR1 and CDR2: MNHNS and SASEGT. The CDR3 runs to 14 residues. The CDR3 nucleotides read TGTGCCACCGCAATAATGGGGAATAATGAAAAACTGTTTTTT. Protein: CATAIMGNNEKLFF.

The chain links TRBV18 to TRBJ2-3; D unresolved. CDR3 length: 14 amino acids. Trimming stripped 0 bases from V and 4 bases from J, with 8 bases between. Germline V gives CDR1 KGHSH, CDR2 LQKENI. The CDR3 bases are TGTGCCAGCTCACCACCATTCCTGTCAGATACGCAGTATTTT. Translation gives CASSPPFLSDTQYF.

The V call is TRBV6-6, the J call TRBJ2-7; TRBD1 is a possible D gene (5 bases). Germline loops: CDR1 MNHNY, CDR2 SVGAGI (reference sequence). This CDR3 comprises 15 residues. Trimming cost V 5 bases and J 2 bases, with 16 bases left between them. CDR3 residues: CASSASGKSTYEQYF. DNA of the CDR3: TGTGCCAGCAGTGCGTCAGGGAAGTCCACCTACGAGCAGTACTTC.

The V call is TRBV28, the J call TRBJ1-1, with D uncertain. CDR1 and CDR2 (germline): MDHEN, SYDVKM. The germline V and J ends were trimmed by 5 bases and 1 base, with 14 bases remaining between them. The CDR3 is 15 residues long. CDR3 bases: TGTGCCAGCAGTCAGACTTCGTTACCGAACACTGAAGCTTTCTTT. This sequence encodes CASSQTSLPNTEAFF. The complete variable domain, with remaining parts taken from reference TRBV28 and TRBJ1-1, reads DVKVTQSSRYLVKRTGEKVFLECVQDMDHENMFWYRQDPGLGLRLIYFSYDVKMKEKGDIPEGYSVSREKKERFSLILESASTNQTSMYLCASSQTSLPNTEAFFGQGTRLTVV.

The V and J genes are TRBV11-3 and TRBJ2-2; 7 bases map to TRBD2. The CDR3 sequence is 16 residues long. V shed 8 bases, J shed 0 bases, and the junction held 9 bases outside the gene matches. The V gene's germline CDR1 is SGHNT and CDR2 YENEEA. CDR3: CASVSGIPANTGELFF. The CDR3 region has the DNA TGTGCCAGCGTAAGCGGGATACCTGCGAACACCGGGGAGCTGTTTTTT.

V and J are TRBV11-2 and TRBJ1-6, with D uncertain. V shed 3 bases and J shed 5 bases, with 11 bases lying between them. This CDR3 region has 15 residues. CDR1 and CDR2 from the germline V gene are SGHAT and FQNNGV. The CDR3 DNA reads TGTGCCAGCAGCTTCCAGACAACCAATAATTCACCCCTCCACTTT. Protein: CASSFQTTNNSPLHF.